This is a list of T cell receptor beta chains from one sample in a study of technical replicates of blood from several donors. Method: immunoSEQ multiplex PCR; TCRdb's copy keeps in-frame clones and lacks some. The sample gives fewer than 100,000 clones, 90% to 95% of which show up once; over 0.25% is in the top ten. Material for sequencing was T cells isolated from PBMCs. These receptors all stem from a human donor in good health. CDR3s include the opening cysteine and the closing phenylalanine or tryptophan. Each record gives: clone size, V gene, D gene, J gene, CDR3 protein, CDR3 DNA. D genes are given only for firm matches. Rows may omit the clone size; those that give it use once, few, many or a size class.

abundance: NA; v_gene: TRBV5-4; d_gene: NA; j_gene: TRBJ2-1; CDR3aa: CASSVGVDEQFF; CDR3nt: TGTGCCAGCAGCGTCGGGGTCGATGAGCAGTTCTTC
abundance: NA; v_gene: TRBV9; d_gene: NA; j_gene: TRBJ2-1; CDR3aa: CASSVAAGARNEQFF; CDR3nt: TGTGCCAGCAGCGTAGCGGCGGGGGCCCGCAATGAGCAGTTCTTC
abundance: NA; v_gene: TRBV6-5; d_gene: NA; j_gene: TRBJ2-7; CDR3aa: CASNTRQGSSYEQYF; CDR3nt: TGTGCCAGCAATACAAGGCAGGGGAGCTCCTACGAGCAGTACTTC
abundance: NA; v_gene: TRBV5-4; d_gene: TRBD2; j_gene: TRBJ2-1; CDR3aa: CASTAGGYSYNEQFF; CDR3nt: TGTGCCAGCACGGCGGGGGGCTACTCCTACAATGAGCAGTTCTTC
abundance: medium-sized; v_gene: TRBV25-1; d_gene: TRBD1; j_gene: TRBJ1-1; CDR3aa: CASSEPGQGGLEAFF; CDR3nt: TGTGCCAGCAGTGAACCGGGACAGGGGGGCCTTGAAGCTTTCTTT
abundance: NA; v_gene: TRBV4-2; d_gene: TRBD2; j_gene: TRBJ2-7; CDR3aa: CASSQELAGGSYEQYF; CDR3nt: TGTGCCAGCAGCCAAGAACTAGCGGGTGGGAGCTACGAGCAGTACTTC
abundance: NA; v_gene: TRBV5-1; d_gene: TRBD2; j_gene: TRBJ2-7; CDR3aa: CASSLGLAGALSEQYF; CDR3nt: TGCGCCAGCAGCTTGGGACTAGCGGGGGCTCTGAGCGAGCAGTACTTC
abundance: NA; v_gene: TRBV2; d_gene: TRBD1; j_gene: TRBJ1-5; CDR3aa: CASHDRGNQPQHF; CDR3nt: TGTGCCAGCCATGACAGGGGCAATCAGCCCCAGCATTTT
abundance: NA; v_gene: TRBV6-5; d_gene: TRBD1; j_gene: TRBJ1-2; CDR3aa: CASRPTMTGDYGYTF; CDR3nt: TGTGCCAGCAGACCGACTATGACAGGGGACTATGGCTACACCTTC
abundance: NA; v_gene: TRBV15; d_gene: NA; j_gene: TRBJ2-5; CDR3aa: CATSRGGLTGKTQYF; CDR3nt: TGTGCCACCAGCAGGGGGGGACTGACGGGGAAGACCCAGTACTTC
abundance: NA; v_gene: TRBV2; d_gene: NA; j_gene: TRBJ1-1; CDR3aa: CALRRDEAFF; CDR3nt: TGTGCCCTGAGGAGGGATGAAGCTTTCTTT
abundance: NA; v_gene: TRBV4-1; d_gene: TRBD2; j_gene: TRBJ2-7; CDR3aa: CASSHLAEYEQYF; CDR3nt: TGCGCCAGCAGCCATCTAGCGGAATACGAGCAGTACTTC
abundance: NA; v_gene: TRBV7-9; d_gene: NA; j_gene: TRBJ2-7; CDR3aa: CASSFTEYYEQYF; CDR3nt: TGTGCCAGCAGCTTCACAGAATACTACGAGCAGTACTTC
abundance: NA; v_gene: TRBV21-1; d_gene: NA; j_gene: TRBJ1-5; CDR3aa: CQQCRDSNQPQHF; CDR3nt: TGCCAACAATGCCGGGACAGTAATCAGCCCCAGCATTTT
abundance: NA; v_gene: TRBV28; d_gene: TRBD1; j_gene: TRBJ1-2; CDR3aa: CASSLRDRSYGYTF; CDR3nt: TGTGCCAGCAGTTTGCGGGACAGGTCCTATGGCTACACCTTC
abundance: NA; v_gene: TRBV12-5; d_gene: NA; j_gene: TRBJ2-3; CDR3aa: CASGLKSGNTDTQYF; CDR3nt: TGTGCTAGTGGTTTGAAATCCGGGAACACAGATACGCAGTATTTT
abundance: NA; v_gene: TRBV29-1; d_gene: TRBD1; j_gene: TRBJ1-2; CDR3aa: CSVGTDGYTF; CDR3nt: TGCAGCGTCGGGACAGATGGCTACACCTTC
abundance: NA; v_gene: TRBV5-4; d_gene: TRBD2; j_gene: TRBJ2-3; CDR3aa: CASSLGTSGGRSTDTQYF; CDR3nt: TGTGCCAGCAGCTTGGGGACTAGCGGGGGGCGCAGCACAGATACGCAGTATTTT
abundance: NA; v_gene: TRBV9; d_gene: TRBD2; j_gene: TRBJ2-7; CDR3aa: CASSPAGGSYEQYF; CDR3nt: TGTGCCAGCAGCCCAGCGGGGGGTTCTTACGAGCAGTACTTC
abundance: NA; v_gene: TRBV6-5; d_gene: TRBD1; j_gene: TRBJ1-5; CDR3aa: CASSYIQGHNQPQHF; CDR3nt: TGTGCCAGCAGTTACATACAGGGGCACAATCAGCCCCAGCATTTT
abundance: NA; v_gene: TRBV27; d_gene: NA; j_gene: TRBJ2-2; CDR3aa: CASVPTPGISTGELFF; CDR3nt: TGTGCCAGCGTCCCGACCCCGGGGATCTCCACCGGGGAGCTGTTTTTT
abundance: NA; v_gene: TRBV30; d_gene: NA; j_gene: TRBJ2-1; CDR3aa: CAWSKANYNEQFF; CDR3nt: TGTGCCTGGAGTAAAGCTAACTACAATGAGCAGTTCTTC
abundance: NA; v_gene: TRBV6-5; d_gene: NA; j_gene: TRBJ2-1; CDR3aa: CASSRSVGARPFF; CDR3nt: TGTGCCAGCAGCCGTAGCGTGGGGGCCCGGCCGTTCTTC
abundance: NA; v_gene: TRBV6-1; d_gene: TRBD2; j_gene: TRBJ2-5; CDR3aa: CASTRGGGPRETQYF; CDR3nt: TGTGCCAGCACCAGAGGCGGGGGGCCCAGGGAGACCCAGTACTTC
abundance: NA; v_gene: TRBV6-5; d_gene: TRBD2; j_gene: TRBJ2-7; CDR3aa: CASTEGLAGVEQYF; CDR3nt: TGTGCCAGCACCGAGGGGCTAGCGGGAGTAGAGCAGTACTTC
abundance: NA; v_gene: TRBV9; d_gene: TRBD2; j_gene: TRBJ2-1; CDR3aa: CASSAAGAEYNEQFF; CDR3nt: TGTGCCAGCAGCGCAGCGGGGGCCGAGTACAATGAGCAGTTCTTC
abundance: NA; v_gene: TRBV19; d_gene: NA; j_gene: TRBJ2-3; CDR3aa: CASSIREINTDTQYF; CDR3nt: TGTGCCAGTAGTATAAGGGAGATCAACACAGATACGCAGTATTTT
abundance: NA; v_gene: TRBV7-9; d_gene: TRBD2; j_gene: TRBJ2-7; CDR3aa: CASSLGEREATYEQYF; CDR3nt: TGTGCCAGCAGCTTAGGAGAGCGGGAGGCCACCTACGAGCAGTACTTC
abundance: NA; v_gene: TRBV5-4; d_gene: NA; j_gene: TRBJ1-1; CDR3aa: CASSLGPRGRVEGTEAFF; CDR3nt: TGTGCCAGCAGCTTGGGCCCCCGGGGCAGGGTGGAGGGCACTGAAGCTTTCTTT
abundance: NA; v_gene: TRBV5-6; d_gene: TRBD1; j_gene: TRBJ1-2; CDR3aa: CASSFGTGHYGYTF; CDR3nt: TGTGCCAGCAGCTTCGGGACAGGACACTATGGCTACACCTTC
abundance: NA; v_gene: TRBV6-5; d_gene: TRBD2; j_gene: TRBJ2-7; CDR3aa: CASSPRSGAPYEQYF; CDR3nt: TGTGCCAGCAGTCCCAGAAGCGGGGCCCCCTACGAGCAGTACTTC
abundance: NA; v_gene: TRBV2; d_gene: NA; j_gene: TRBJ1-2; CDR3aa: CASSVAPRQLPSGYTF; CDR3nt: TGTGCCAGCAGTGTAGCCCCCCGACAGCTCCCCTCTGGCTACACCTTC
abundance: NA; v_gene: TRBV21-1; d_gene: NA; j_gene: TRBJ2-7; CDR3aa: CASSFPPFLTGTNYEQYF; CDR3nt: TGTGCCAGCAGCTTTCCTCCATTTCTGACAGGGACCAACTACGAGCAGTACTTC
abundance: NA; v_gene: TRBV11-2; d_gene: TRBD1; j_gene: TRBJ2-2; CDR3aa: CASSPWLISGQDTGELFF; CDR3nt: TGTGCCAGCAGCCCATGGCTAATATCGGGACAGGACACCGGGGAGCTGTTTTTT
abundance: NA; v_gene: TRBV5-1; d_gene: NA; j_gene: TRBJ1-5; CDR3aa: CASSPEGTPGQPQHF; CDR3nt: TGCGCCAGCAGCCCCGAAGGGACTCCAGGTCAGCCCCAGCATTTT
abundance: NA; v_gene: TRBV6-1; d_gene: TRBD2; j_gene: TRBJ2-3; CDR3aa: CASSELAADTQYF; CDR3nt: TGTGCCAGCAGTGAACTAGCGGCAGATACGCAGTATTTT
abundance: NA; v_gene: TRBV6-5; d_gene: TRBD2; j_gene: TRBJ2-7; CDR3aa: CASSWGGDEQYF; CDR3nt: TGTGCCAGCAGTTGGGGGGGGGACGAGCAGTACTTC
abundance: NA; v_gene: TRBV7-9; d_gene: NA; j_gene: TRBJ2-7; CDR3aa: CASSQAGGTRSYEQYF; CDR3nt: TGTGCCAGCAGCCAGGCGGGCGGGACGAGGTCCTACGAGCAGTACTTC
abundance: NA; v_gene: TRBV18; d_gene: NA; j_gene: TRBJ2-6; CDR3aa: CASFPPTGGGETGANVLTF; CDR3nt: TGTGCCAGCTTCCCCCCGACAGGTGGGGGAGAGACTGGGGCCAACGTCCTGACTTTC
abundance: NA; v_gene: TRBV5-1; d_gene: TRBD1; j_gene: TRBJ1-5; CDR3aa: CASSIGTGVQPQHF; CDR3nt: TGCGCCAGCAGCATCGGGACAGGGGTTCAGCCCCAGCATTTT
abundance: NA; v_gene: TRBV15; d_gene: TRBD1; j_gene: TRBJ1-5; CDR3aa: CATSPDRQPQHF; CDR3nt: TGTGCCACCAGTCCGGACAGGCAGCCCCAGCATTTT
abundance: NA; v_gene: TRBV19; d_gene: TRBD1; j_gene: TRBJ1-5; CDR3aa: CASSRQGSNQPQHF; CDR3nt: TGTGCCAGTAGTCGACAGGGAAGCAATCAGCCCCAGCATTTT
abundance: NA; v_gene: TRBV13; d_gene: TRBD1; j_gene: TRBJ1-4; CDR3aa: CASTGQGDEKLFF; CDR3nt: TGTGCCAGCACGGGACAGGGAGACGAAAAACTGTTTTTT
abundance: NA; v_gene: TRBV6-5; d_gene: TRBD1; j_gene: TRBJ1-5; CDR3aa: CASRGQGDQPQHF; CDR3nt: TGTGCCAGCAGAGGACAGGGCGATCAGCCCCAGCATTTT
abundance: NA; v_gene: TRBV5-1; d_gene: NA; j_gene: TRBJ2-7; CDR3aa: CASSLGQLLSSYEQYF; CDR3nt: TGCGCCAGCAGCTTGGGACAGCTTCTCTCCTCCTACGAGCAGTACTTC
abundance: NA; v_gene: TRBV2; d_gene: NA; j_gene: TRBJ2-5; CDR3aa: CASMGGGLRGETQYF; CDR3nt: TGTGCCAGCATGGGCGGGGGTTTAAGGGGGGAGACCCAGTACTTC
abundance: NA; v_gene: TRBV27; d_gene: NA; j_gene: TRBJ2-1; CDR3aa: CASRTFRVNEQFF; CDR3nt: TGTGCCAGCCGAACCTTCAGGGTCAATGAGCAGTTCTTC
abundance: NA; v_gene: TRBV10-3; d_gene: NA; j_gene: TRBJ2-7; CDR3aa: CAISDTYEQYF; CDR3nt: TGTGCCATCAGTGACACCTACGAGCAGTACTTC
abundance: NA; v_gene: TRBV4-2; d_gene: NA; j_gene: TRBJ2-7; CDR3aa: CASSTTNYEQYF; CDR3nt: TGTGCCAGCAGCACGACTAACTACGAGCAGTACTTC
abundance: few; v_gene: TRBV5-8; d_gene: TRBD1; j_gene: TRBJ1-6; CDR3aa: CASSLWRGGNSPLHF; CDR3nt: TGTGCCAGCAGCTTGTGGAGAGGGGGCAATTCACCCCTCCACTTT
abundance: NA; v_gene: TRBV10-1; d_gene: NA; j_gene: TRBJ2-2; CDR3aa: CASRSGTGELFF; CDR3nt: TGCGCCAGCAGATCGGGTACCGGGGAGCTGTTTTTT
abundance: NA; v_gene: TRBV7-8; d_gene: TRBD1; j_gene: TRBJ2-7; CDR3aa: CASSLATTGGYEQYF; CDR3nt: TGTGCCAGCAGCTTAGCTACCACAGGGGGATACGAGCAGTACTTC
abundance: NA; v_gene: TRBV2; d_gene: NA; j_gene: TRBJ2-3; CDR3aa: CASSEASLGPSSTDTQYF; CDR3nt: TGTGCCAGCAGTGAAGCGTCTTTGGGCCCGTCTAGCACAGATACGCAGTATTTT
abundance: NA; v_gene: TRBV28; d_gene: NA; j_gene: TRBJ2-1; CDR3aa: CASSSSASGKNEQFF; CDR3nt: NA
abundance: NA; v_gene: TRBV18; d_gene: TRBD1; j_gene: TRBJ2-5; CDR3aa: CASSLYYRTGTDRETQYF; CDR3nt: TGTGCCAGCTCACTATATTATCGGACAGGCACGGACCGAGAGACCCAGTACTTC
abundance: once; v_gene: TRBV7-8; d_gene: NA; j_gene: TRBJ2-7; CDR3aa: CASTEGGYSYEQYF; CDR3nt: TGTGCCAGCACCGAGGGGGGGTACTCCTACGAGCAGTACTTC